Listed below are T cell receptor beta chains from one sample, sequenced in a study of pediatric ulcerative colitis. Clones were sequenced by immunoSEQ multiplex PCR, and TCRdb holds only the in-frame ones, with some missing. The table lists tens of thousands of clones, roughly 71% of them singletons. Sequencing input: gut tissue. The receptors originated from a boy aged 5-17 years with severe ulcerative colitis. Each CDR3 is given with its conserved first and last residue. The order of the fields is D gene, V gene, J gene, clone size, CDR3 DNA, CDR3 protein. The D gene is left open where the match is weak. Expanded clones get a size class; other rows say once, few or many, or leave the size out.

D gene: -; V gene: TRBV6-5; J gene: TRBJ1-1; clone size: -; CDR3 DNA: TGTGCCAGCAGTTCCCTAGGTAGGCGGACTGAAGCTTTCTTT; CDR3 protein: CASSSLGRRTEAFF
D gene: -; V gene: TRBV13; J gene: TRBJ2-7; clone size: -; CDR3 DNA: TGTGCCAGCAGCTTTATGGGGTACTCCTACGAGCAGTACTTC; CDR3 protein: CASSFMGYSYEQYF
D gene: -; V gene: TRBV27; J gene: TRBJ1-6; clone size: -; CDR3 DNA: TGTGCCAGCTCCGTGACAGGCTATTATAATTCACCCCTCCACTTT; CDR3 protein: CASSVTGYYNSPLHF
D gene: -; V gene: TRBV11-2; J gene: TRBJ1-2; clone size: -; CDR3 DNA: TGTGCCAGCAGCTTGGGGAATCCCGGGCTTTTAGCTAACTATGGCTACACCTTC; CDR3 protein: CASSLGNPGLLANYGYTF
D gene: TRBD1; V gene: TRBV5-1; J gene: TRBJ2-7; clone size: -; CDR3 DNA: TGCGCCAGCGGACAGGGGATGACCTACGAGCAGTACTTC; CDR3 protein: CASGQGMTYEQYF
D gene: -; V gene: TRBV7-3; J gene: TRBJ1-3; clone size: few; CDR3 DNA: TGTGCCAGCAGCTTAACGGGACCGTCCAGTGGAAACACCATATATTTT; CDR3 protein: CASSLTGPSSGNTIYF
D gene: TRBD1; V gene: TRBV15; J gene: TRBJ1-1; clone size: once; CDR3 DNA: TGTGCCACCAGCGAACGATCAGGGACAGTCAGAAAGAACACTGAAGCTTTCTTT; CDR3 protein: CATSERSGTVRKNTEAFF
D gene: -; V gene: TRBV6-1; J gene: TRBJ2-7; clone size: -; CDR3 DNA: TGTGCCAGCATGTCGGCCTTTTTTCCGTACTTC; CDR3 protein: CASMSAFFPYF
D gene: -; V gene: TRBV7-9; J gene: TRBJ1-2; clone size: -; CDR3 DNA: TGTGCCAGCAGCCCCCCGACAGCCGGCTATGGCTACACCTTC; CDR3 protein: CASSPPTAGYGYTF
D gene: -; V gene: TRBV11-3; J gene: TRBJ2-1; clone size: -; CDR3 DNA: TGTGCCAGCAGCCCCGGTGGGGGCTATGAGCAGTTCTTC; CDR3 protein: CASSPGGGYEQFF
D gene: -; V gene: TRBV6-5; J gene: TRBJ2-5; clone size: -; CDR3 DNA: TGTGCCAGCAGTCCCAGGGTGCGGGCCGCAGGGACCCAGTACTTC; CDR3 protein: CASSPRVRAAGTQYF
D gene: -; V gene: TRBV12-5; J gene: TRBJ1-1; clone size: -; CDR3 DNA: TGTGCTAGTGGTTTGGTATCTACAGGGAGGAGTACTGAAGCTTTCTTT; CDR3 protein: CASGLVSTGRSTEAFF
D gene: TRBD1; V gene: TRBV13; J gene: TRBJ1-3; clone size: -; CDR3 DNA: TGTGCCAGCAGCTTGGGACAGGGGGCTCGTGGTGGAAACACCATATATTTT; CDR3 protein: CASSLGQGARGGNTIYF
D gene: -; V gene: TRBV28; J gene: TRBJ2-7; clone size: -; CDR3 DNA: TGTGCCAGCACCTTCGAGGACGGCTACGAGCAGTACTTC; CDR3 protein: CASTFEDGYEQYF
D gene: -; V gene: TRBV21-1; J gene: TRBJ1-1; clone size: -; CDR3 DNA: TGTGCCAGCGGCATGAGGGGGGGCACTGAAGCTTTCTTT; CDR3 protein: CASGMRGGTEAFF
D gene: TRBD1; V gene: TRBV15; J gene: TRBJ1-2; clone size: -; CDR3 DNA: TGTGCCACCAGCAGAGGGACAGGGGGGACCCTTTATGGCTACACCTTC; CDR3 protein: CATSRGTGGTLYGYTF
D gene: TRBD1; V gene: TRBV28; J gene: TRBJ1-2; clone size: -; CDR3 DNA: TGTGCCAGCAGCGCCCACTCACAGGGGGCCTCCCTGTTACCCCTCTTC; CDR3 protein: CASSAHSQGASLLPLF
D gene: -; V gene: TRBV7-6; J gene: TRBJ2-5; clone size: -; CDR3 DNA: TGTGCCAGCAGCTTGGCTGTGGAGACCCAGTACTTC; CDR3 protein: CASSLAVETQYF
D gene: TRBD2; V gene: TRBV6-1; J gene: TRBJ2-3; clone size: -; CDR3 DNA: TGTGCCAGCAGTGAACGGGGGGACAGCACAGATACGCAGTATTTT; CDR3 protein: CASSERGDSTDTQYF
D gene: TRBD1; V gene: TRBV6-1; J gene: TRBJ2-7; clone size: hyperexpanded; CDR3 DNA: TGTGCCAGCAGGGAGTGGACAGGAACCTACGAGCAGTACTTC; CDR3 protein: CASREWTGTYEQYF
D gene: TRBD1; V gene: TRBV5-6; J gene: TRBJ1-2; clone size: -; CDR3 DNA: TGTGCCAGCAGCGCGGTAACAGGGGGAAGAGGCTACACCTTC; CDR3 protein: CASSAVTGGRGYTF
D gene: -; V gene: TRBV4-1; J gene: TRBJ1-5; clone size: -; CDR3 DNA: TGCGCCAGCAGCCAAGATGCCAGCAATCAGCCCCAGCATTTT; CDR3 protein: CASSQDASNQPQHF